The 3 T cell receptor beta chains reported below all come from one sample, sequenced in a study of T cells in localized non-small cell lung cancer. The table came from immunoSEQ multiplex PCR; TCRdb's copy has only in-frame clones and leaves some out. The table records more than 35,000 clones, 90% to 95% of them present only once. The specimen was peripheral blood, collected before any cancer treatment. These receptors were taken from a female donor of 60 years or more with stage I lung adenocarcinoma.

The CDR3 is CASSLRAGGTDTQYF. The DNA for the CDR3 is TGTGCCAGCAGCTTACGCGCGGGGGGCACAGATACGCAGTATTTT. This chain uses TRBV11-3 with TRBJ2-3, with 7 bases matching TRBD2. The CDR3 is 15 amino acids. The V segment lost 2 bases and the J segment 1 base; nucleotides outside the gene matches: 3. CDR1 and CDR2 (germline): SGHNT, YENEEA.

CDR3 protein: CASSLKTFWSSYNEQFF. Here the CDR3 DNA reads TGTGCCAGCAGCCTAAAGACTTTCTGGAGCTCCTACAATGAGCAGTTCTTC. The gene calls are TRBV5-6 and TRBJ2-1; D is unresolved. This CDR3 has 17 residues. Deletions cut 4 bases from V and 0 bases from J, with 17 bases between. Germline V CDR1 and CDR2: SGHDT, YYEEEE. Full variable domain (remainder filled in from reference TRBV5-6 and TRBJ2-1): DAGVTQSPTHLIKTRGQQVTLRCSPKSGHDTVSWYQQALGQGPQFIFQYYEEEERQRGNFPDRFSGHQFPNYSSELNVNALLLGDSALYLCASSLKTFWSSYNEQFFGPGTRLTVL.

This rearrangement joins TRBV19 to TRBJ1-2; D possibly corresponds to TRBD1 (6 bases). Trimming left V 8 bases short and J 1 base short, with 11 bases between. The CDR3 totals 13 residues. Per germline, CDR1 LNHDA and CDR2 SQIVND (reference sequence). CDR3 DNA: TGTGCCAGTCGGACAGACTTTAACTATGGCTACACCTTC. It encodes CASRTDFNYGYTF.